The rows below give T cell receptor beta chains drawn from one sample of a study of shared clonotypes between healthy human individuals. TCRdb's table, derived via immunoSEQ multiplex PCR, lists solely in-frame clones and lacks some. Of some 660,000 clones in the sample, around 73% are singletons; the top ten hold around 1.8%. Sequencing used memory CD4+ T cells sorted from blood. These receptors all come from a woman aged 25 to 39 in good health. Both conserved end residues are part of each CDR3. D genes are given only for firm matches. Not every row has a clone size; where given, it reads once, few, many or a size class.

D gene	J gene	CDR3 length	V gene	clone size	CDR3 DNA	CDR3 protein
TRBD2	TRBJ2-2	15	TRBV6-5	-	TGTGCCAGCACCGGACTAGCGGGAAACACCGGGGAGCTGTTTTTT	CASTGLAGNTGELFF
-	TRBJ2-7	15	TRBV6-1	-	TGTGCCAGCAGTGAAATCAGGGGAATCGGCTACGAGCAGTACTTC	CASSEIRGIGYEQYF
-	TRBJ1-1	13	TRBV30	many	TGTGCCTGGAGTGTAGATGTGAACACTGAAGCTTTCTTT	CAWSVDVNTEAFF
TRBD1	TRBJ1-2	12	TRBV7-2	once	TGTGCCAGCGGGACAGGGAGTGGCGGCTACACCTTC	CASGTGSGGYTF
-	TRBJ2-2	15	TRBV19	-	TGTGCCACCGTACGTGGTTCTGCAAACACCGGGGAGCTGTTTTTT	CATVRGSANTGELFF
-	TRBJ1-1	13	TRBV6-1	-	TGTGCCAGCAGACTTTACGGGAACACTGAAGCTTTCTTT	CASRLYGNTEAFF
-	TRBJ1-5	12	TRBV19	-	TGTGCCAGTAGTAACGCCTGGGAGCCCCAGCATTTT	CASSNAWEPQHF
-	TRBJ2-3	13	TRBV9	few	TGTGCCAGCAAGGGAGCGGGCCCAGATACGCAGTATTTT	CASKGAGPDTQYF
TRBD1	TRBJ2-3	17	TRBV7-2	-	TGTGCCAGCAGCCCCCGGCGTGGGACAGAGGGCACAGATACGCAGTATTTT	CASSPRRGTEGTDTQYF
-	TRBJ2-7	16	TRBV27	-	TGTGCCAGCAGTTTAAGGGGGGGGACCTTAACCTACGAGCAGTACTTC	CASSLRGGTLTYEQYF
TRBD2	TRBJ2-1	16	TRBV29-1	few	TGCAGCGTTGCCCCACCCGCGGGAGGACTCCACAATGAGCAGTTCTTC	CSVAPPAGGLHNEQFF
TRBD2	TRBJ2-1	18	TRBV15	-	TGTGCCACCAGCAGAGAACTAGGGACTAGCGGGGGGCACGGTGAGCAGTTCTTC	CATSRELGTSGGHGEQFF
-	TRBJ2-3	19	TRBV10-3	-	TGTGCCATCAGTGAGTCTCCCGGAGTGGCGGGAACTAGCACAGATACGCAGTATTTT	CAISESPGVAGTSTDTQYF
-	TRBJ1-4	17	TRBV2	-	TGTGCCAGCAGTGAAGGGATAACAGGGTCGGCAGGCGAAAAACTGTTTTTT	CASSEGITGSAGEKLFF
-	TRBJ1-1	17	TRBV7-2	-	TGTGCCAGCAGCTTAAGGGTAGGACAGCCCATGAACACTGAAGCTTTCTTT	CASSLRVGQPMNTEAFF
-	TRBJ1-2	12	TRBV5-5	-	TGTGCCAGCAGCCCCGACAGCTATGGCTACACCTTC	CASSPDSYGYTF
TRBD2	TRBJ2-5	15	TRBV19	-	TGTGCCAGTAGCGAATCGGCTAGCGGGAGACCCTTTCAGTACTTC	CASSESASGRPFQYF
-	TRBJ2-7	10	TRBV27	-	TGTGCCAGAGAATCCTACGAGCAGTACTTC	CARESYEQYF
-	TRBJ2-7	12	TRBV19	few	TGTGCCAGTAGGGACACCTTCTACGAGCAGTACTTC	CASRDTFYEQYF
-	TRBJ1-3	12	TRBV4-1	-	TGCGCCAGCAGCCGGGGGACGGACACCATATATTTT	CASSRGTDTIYF
-	TRBJ1-5	15	TRBV19	-	TGTGCCAGTAGTATAGATCGAGGGAGCAATCAGCCCCAGCATTTT	CASSIDRGSNQPQHF
TRBD2	TRBJ2-4	17	TRBV2	-	TGTGCCAGCAGTGAACCCCCCTTGAGCGGGAGGAAAAACATTCAGTACTTC	CASSEPPLSGRKNIQYF
TRBD2	TRBJ2-1	15	TRBV5-1	few	TGCGCCAGCAGCATCAGCGGGAGCCCTACGGATGAGCAGTTCTTC	CASSISGSPTDEQFF
TRBD2	TRBJ2-5	12	TRBV6-5	-	TGTGCCAGCGGTGGTCGCGGGAGGTACCAGTACTTC	CASGGRGRYQYF
-	TRBJ2-5	13	TRBV29-1	-	TGCAGCGCTATCCGGGGCCTCCAAGAGACCCAGTACTTC	CSAIRGLQETQYF
-	TRBJ1-1	15	TRBV7-8	-	TGTGCCAGCAGCTTCACCGGGACATCGAACACTGAAGCTTTCTTT	CASSFTGTSNTEAFF
-	TRBJ2-7	14	TRBV5-1	few	TGCGCCAGCAGCTTGGTCGGTACCTCCTACGAGCAGTACTTC	CASSLVGTSYEQYF
-	TRBJ1-1	13	TRBV19	-	TGTGCCAGTAGTATGTGGGTCTACACTGAAGCTTTCTTT	CASSMWVYTEAFF
TRBD2	TRBJ2-3	17	TRBV4-1	-	TGCGCCAGCAGCCAAGAGTCTAGCGGGAGCGGCACAGATACGCAGTATTTT	CASSQESSGSGTDTQYF
TRBD1	TRBJ1-1	14	TRBV6-5	-	TGTGCCAGTTACCAGACAGGGGGCAAGGATGAAGCTTTCTTT	CASYQTGGKDEAFF
TRBD1	TRBJ2-2	16	TRBV4-1	-	TGCGCCAGCAGCCAGCCCGGGACAGGGGACACCGGGGAGCTGTTTTTT	CASSQPGTGDTGELFF
-	TRBJ2-5	13	TRBV27	-	TGTGCCAGCAGTTCTTCAGGGAGAGAGACCCAGTACTTC	CASSSSGRETQYF
TRBD2	TRBJ2-2	16	TRBV7-2	many	TGTGCCAGCAGCTTACAACTAGCGGGAAACACCGGGGAGCTGTTTTTT	CASSLQLAGNTGELFF
TRBD2	TRBJ2-7	16	TRBV7-2	-	TGTGCCAGCAGCTTAGTCTTGAGTCTAGCGGAGCGCGAGCAGTACTTC	CASSLVLSLAEREQYF
-	TRBJ2-5	14	TRBV7-2	-	TGTGCCAGCAGCCCCGGGACTGGCCAAGAGACCCAGTACTTC	CASSPGTGQETQYF
TRBD2	TRBJ2-1	16	TRBV7-9	once	TGTGCCAGCAGCTCAAAGCGGGGCCTCTCCTACAATGAGCAGTTCTTC	CASSSKRGLSYNEQFF
-	TRBJ2-7	13	TRBV9	-	TGTGCCAGCAGCACCCGACCCTCCTACGAGCAGTACTTC	CASSTRPSYEQYF
-	TRBJ2-5	17	TRBV7-7	few	TGTGCCAGCAGCTTAAGCCTAGGTGGGGGTCTCCAAGAGACCCAGTACTTC	CASSLSLGGGLQETQYF
-	TRBJ1-5	12	TRBV5-4	-	TGTGCCAGCAGCTCACAGGGCCAGCCCCAGCATTTT	CASSSQGQPQHF
TRBD1	TRBJ2-7	14	TRBV5-1	once	TGCGCCAGCAGCTTGGGGACAGGGGAACGCGAGCAGTACTTC	CASSLGTGEREQYF
TRBD1	TRBJ1-4	15	TRBV28	-	TGTGCCAGCAGTCAGACAGGGCCCCTTGGAGAAAAACTGTTTTTT	CASSQTGPLGEKLFF
-	TRBJ2-2	17	TRBV30	-	TGTGCCTGGAGTCCCCCCAGGGCTGTAGGACGTACCGGGGAGCTGTTTTTT	CAWSPPRAVGRTGELFF
TRBD2	TRBJ2-7	19	TRBV19	few	TGTGCCAGTAGTCCTCGACTAGCGGGAGGACTAATCCAAACCTACGAGCAGTACTTC	CASSPRLAGGLIQTYEQYF
-	TRBJ2-1	14	TRBV25-1	-	TGTGCCAGCGCCTCAGCGAGCTCCTACAATGAGCAGTTCTTC	CASASASSYNEQFF
-	TRBJ1-5	16	TRBV27	-	TGTGCCAGCAGTCCACGCGGAGGGGCTGGCAATCAGCCCCAGCATTTT	CASSPRGGAGNQPQHF
TRBD1	TRBJ1-5	14	TRBV28	-	TGTGCCAGCAGTCCCGGACAGGGCGGTCAGCCCCAGCATTTT	CASSPGQGGQPQHF
-	TRBJ1-2	17	TRBV5-1	-	TGCGCCAGCAGCTTGGTGGGGGACACCGAGGCCGGCTATGGCTACACCTTC	CASSLVGDTEAGYGYTF
TRBD1	TRBJ2-3	13	TRBV29-1	-	TGCAGCGTTCTCGGACAGGGCACAGATACGCAGTATTTT	CSVLGQGTDTQYF
-	TRBJ1-2	17	TRBV5-1	-	TGCGCCAGCAGCTTGGCCTATGACAGGACCTCTAACTATGGCTACACCTTC	CASSLAYDRTSNYGYTF
TRBD1	TRBJ2-7	15	TRBV28	-	TGTGCCAGCAGCACCGCCGGGACAGCCTCCTACGAGCAGTACTTC	CASSTAGTASYEQYF
-	TRBJ1-5	14	TRBV5-1	-	TGCGCCAGCAGCTTGGTACCGGACCTCGAGCCCCAGCATTTT	CASSLVPDLEPQHF
TRBD2	TRBJ2-5	14	TRBV6-4	-	TGTGCCAGCAGCGACGGGACTAGTCTAGAGACCCAGTACTTC	CASSDGTSLETQYF
-	TRBJ2-7	13	TRBV5-1	few	TGCGCCAGCAGCTTGGTCGGAGGGCGCGAGCAGTACTTC	CASSLVGGREQYF
-	TRBJ2-3	15	TRBV29-1	-	TGCAGCGTTCTGTCTGGTACCGGGAGCACAGATACGCAGTATTTT	CSVLSGTGSTDTQYF
TRBD2	TRBJ2-5	17	TRBV27	-	TGTGCCAGCAGCACAAGAAGACTAGCGGGAAGACAAGAGACCCAGTACTTC	CASSTRRLAGRQETQYF
-	TRBJ2-1	15	TRBV6-5	-	TGTGCCAGCAGTCCACAGGGGACTAGAGGCAATGAGCAGTTCTTC	CASSPQGTRGNEQFF
TRBD2	TRBJ2-3	14	TRBV6-9	-	TGTGCCAGCAGATCCGAGCGGGAACTAGATACGCAGTATTTT	CASRSERELDTQYF
-	TRBJ1-5	13	TRBV2	-	TGTGCCAGCAGACGGGGTCCCAATCAGCCCCAGCATTTT	CASRRGPNQPQHF
-	TRBJ2-3	15	TRBV30	-	TGTGCCTGGACTTTCGGGCTGAGTTCGGGAGATACGCAGTATTTT	CAWTFGLSSGDTQYF